The present T cell receptor (beta chain) was sequenced within a study of cytomegalovirus exposure and HLA in healthy donors. Study-level information: Early released data comprised about 85 million unique TCRs from HLA-typed donors.

For this clone: What it recognizes is unknown.

Researchers ran the PCR with 60 Vbeta and 13 Jbeta primers. Sequencing was performed with immunoSEQ multiplex PCR; in TCRdb, only in-frame clones are kept and a portion is missing. The profile shows 160,000 or so clones, 70% to 85% of them singletons. Whole-study findings and limits: It was assumed in the presence/absence analyses that sequencing depth was roughly uniform across donors. A link between a missense DCLRE1C variant and TCR beta V- and J-gene trimming emerged from a later analysis. The study labeled around 160 TCR beta chains cytomegalovirus-associated.

The germline gives CDR1 SGHDT, CDR2 YYEEEE. The V and J ends lost 6 bases and 5 bases respectively, with 11 bases between them. The CDR3 has 13 residues. J is TRBJ2-2 and V is TRBV5-6, with a tentative D call TRBD1 (6 bases). The sequenced sample was PBMCs. This TCR derives from a man aged 30 to 39 in good health and CMV-seropositive. The CDR3 sequence is CASKNQGTGELFF. In DNA form, the CDR3 reads TGTGCCAGCAAGAACCAGGGGACCGGGGAGCTGTTTTTT.